The clone carrying this T cell receptor beta chain was detected only a few times. Its specificity is unknown. The sample belongs to a study of T-cell memory formation after mild COVID-19. The length of the CDR3 is 14 residues. Germline loops: CDR1 GTSNPN, CDR2 SVGIG (reference sequence). Trimming took off 3 bases at V and 0 bases at J, with 6 bases between the two ends. TCRdb re-called the 5' RACE reads with MiXCR, one entry per CDR3 protein. The sample lists roughly 150,000 distinct CDR3 sequences; around 14% were seen once. General study points: Shrinking CD4+ clones resided mostly in CM and EM, and CD8+ ones in EMRA. Day 37-peaking second-wave clones had unconfirmed SARS-CoV-2 specificity. Day 15 to 85 contractors were CD4/CD8 balanced; later expanders leaned CD4+.

The sequenced material came from PBMCs or a T cell subset sorted from them (not recorded which). The source is an adult woman who had mild COVID-19 (a few samples of this study predate the infection). Cell type and time point are not known. V is TRBV30 and J is TRBJ1-6; D gene uncertain. CDR3 nucleotides: TGTGCCTGGAGCCCGAGCTCCTATAATTCACCCCTCCACTTT. Its translation: CAWSPSSYNSPLHF.